The T cell receptor beta chain under discussion was sequenced for a study of T-cell reconstitution after alpha-beta-depleted transplantation in children. Germline CDR1 is DFQATT and CDR2 is SNEGSKA (reference sequence). Deletions cut 5 bases from V and 0 bases from J, with 17 bases between. The CDR3 spans 15 residues. Researchers prepared the TCRbeta library using unique molecular identifiers, the study reports. One entry per CDR3 protein results from TCRdb running MiXCR on the PCR reads. The sample has 700,000 to 950,000 distinct CDR3 sequences, roughly 15% seen once; the top ten hold roughly 4.8%. Broader study findings: Expanded graft clones numbering several hundred reportedly gave rise to alpha-beta T cells about two months after transplant. T-cell numbers and diversity, one year after transplant, stemmed largely from T cells that were newly produced.

This clonotype occurred a few times. The antigen is unknown. The source is a male patient between 5 and 17 years old who had a stem cell transplant for acute lymphoblastic leukemia, so the T cells may come from the graft donor. Source: PBMCs, mostly from graft donor cells, taken 360 days after TCRalphabeta/CD19-depleted stem cell transplant. V is TRBV20-1 and J is TRBJ2-7, with a possible D match to TRBD1 (5 bases). The CDR3 is CSADRFGGYSYEQYF. Here the CDR3 DNA reads TGCAGTGCTGACAGATTCGGCGGATACTCCTACGAGCAGTACTTC.